This passage covers 9 T cell receptor beta chains from one sample sequenced in a study of a mutant IDH1 vaccine in newly diagnosed glioma. Sequenced by immunoSEQ multiplex PCR; TCRdb stores in-frame clones only, minus some. The sample lists roughly 86,000 clones, roughly 78% seen once, with 7.5% in the top ten. Time point here: baseline, week 1 (first vaccination visit). Described treatment: pre-vaccination baseline after standard-of-care therapy. The source material was PBMCs, sampled from a glioma patient treated with radiotherapy, temozolomide or both. Source of these receptors: a man aged 40-50 years with glioma.

The V and J genes are TRBV6-5 and TRBJ2-3; D uncertain. Deletions cut 5 bases from V and 1 base from J, with 10 bases between. The CDR3 has 14 amino acids. Germline CDR1 MNHEY, CDR2 SVGAGI. The CDR3, as DNA: TGTGCCAGCAGTGGAACGTTCGGCACAGATACGCAGTATTTT. Translating gives CASSGTFGTDTQYF.

In DNA, the CDR3 is TGTGCCAGCAGGGACAGCTCTGGGGCCAACGTCCTGACTTTC. Its translation: CASRDSSGANVLTF. V and J are TRBV6-6 and TRBJ2-6, with D possibly being TRBD1 (6 bases). CDR3 length equals 14 residues. V was cut by 6 bases and J by 0 bases, with 6 bases left in between. The V gene's germline CDR1 is MNHNY and CDR2 SVGAGI (reference sequence).

This clone was observed a few times. V and J are TRBV15 and TRBJ2-7, with D uncertain. V was pared by 0 bases and J by 1 base, with 10 bases between. CDR3 length: 15 amino acids. Germline V gene data show CDR1 as LNHNV and CDR2 as YYDKDF (reference sequence). The CDR3 DNA reads as TGTGCCACCAGCAGAGAGGCTGACGGATCCTACGAGCAGTACTTC. Its translation: CATSREADGSYEQYF.

V is TRBV5-1 and J is TRBJ2-2, with 11 positions matching TRBD2. Trimming took 2 bases from V and 3 from J; bases not matched to a gene: 0. The CDR3 spans 15 residues. The germline CDR1 and CDR2 sequences are SGHRS and YFSETQ. The CDR3 sequence is CASSLLAGDTGELFF. The CDR3 DNA sequence: TGCGCCAGCAGCTTACTAGCGGGGGACACCGGGGAGCTGTTTTTT. Full variable domain (rest looked up from reference TRBV5-1 and TRBJ2-2): KAGVTQTPRYLIKTRGQQVTLSCSPISGHRSVSWYQQTPGQGLQFLFEYFSETQRNKGNFPGRFSGRQFSNSRSEMNVSTLELGDSALYLCASSLLAGDTGELFFGEGSRLTVL.

V usage is TRBV9 and J usage is TRBJ2-7, with 7 bases aligning to TRBD2. CDR1 and CDR2 from the germline V gene are SGDLS and YYNGEE. The CDR3 is 15 residues long. J lost 3 bases, V lost 0 bases, and 6 bases had no gene match. The DNA of the CDR3 is TGTGCCAGCAGCGTAGACGGCGGGAGTTTCTACGAGCAGTACTTC. Its protein product is CASSVDGGSFYEQYF.

The chain employs TRBV28 and TRBJ1-2; D is ambiguous. The germline V and J ends were trimmed by 3 bases and 2 bases, with 10 bases remaining between them. Germline loops: CDR1 MDHEN, CDR2 SYDVKM. CDR3 length equals 14 residues. The CDR3 region is CASSFGGSNYGYTF. The CDR3 DNA is TGTGCCAGCAGTTTCGGCGGTTCGAACTATGGCTACACCTTC.

This rearrangement joins TRBV5-5 to TRBJ2-7; possibly TRBD1 for D (6 bases). CDR1 is SGHKS and CDR2 is YYEKEE in the germline V gene (reference sequence). The length of the CDR3 is 16 residues. Trimming left V 5 bases short and J 3 bases short, with 21 bases between. This chain's CDR3 is CASRPQGQGLFYEQYF. The CDR3 DNA sequence: TGTGCCAGCAGACCTCAGGGGCAGGGTTTATTCTACGAGCAGTACTTC.

The gene calls are TRBV27 and TRBJ1-2, with D maybe TRBD1 (6 bases). Per germline, CDR1 MNHEY and CDR2 SMNVEV (reference sequence). The V gene lost 5 bases and the J gene lost 3 bases, with 16 bases spanning the gap. There are 15 residues in the CDR3. The CDR3: CASSLLGGADYGYTF. CDR3 coding DNA: TGTGCCAGCAGTCTCCTCGGGGGGGCGGACTATGGCTACACCTTC.

This clone was observed once. V and J are TRBV10-3 and TRBJ2-7; 11 bases are a match to TRBD2. CDR3 length: 15 residues. Germline trimming cut 6 bases from V and 1 base from J; bases unmatched to any gene: 5. Per germline, CDR1 ENHRY and CDR2 SYGVKD. CDR3 coding DNA: TGTGCCATCAGAGACGGGACTAGCGGTTCCTACGAGCAGTACTTC. Protein: CAIRDGTSGSYEQYF.